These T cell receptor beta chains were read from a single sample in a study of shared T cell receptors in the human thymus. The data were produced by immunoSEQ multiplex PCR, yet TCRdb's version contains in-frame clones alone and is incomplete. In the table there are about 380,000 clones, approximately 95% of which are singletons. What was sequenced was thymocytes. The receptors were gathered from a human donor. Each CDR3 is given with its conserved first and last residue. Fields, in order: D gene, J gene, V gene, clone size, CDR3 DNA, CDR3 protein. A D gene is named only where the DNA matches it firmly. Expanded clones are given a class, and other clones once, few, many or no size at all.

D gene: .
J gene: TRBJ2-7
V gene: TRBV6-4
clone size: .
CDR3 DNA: TGTGCCAGCAGTGACCTGGCCGAGGGGTCCTGTCCCTACGAGCAGTACTTC
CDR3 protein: CASSDLAEGSCPYEQYF

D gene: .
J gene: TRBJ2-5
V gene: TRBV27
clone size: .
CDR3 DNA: TGTGCCAGCAGTTTGTGGGGGGACCCGGGTGCTAGCAAAGAGACCCAGTACTTC
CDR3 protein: CASSLWGDPGASKETQYF

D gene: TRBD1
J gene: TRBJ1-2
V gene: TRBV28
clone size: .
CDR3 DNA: TGTGCCAGCAGAAAAGGACAGGGGGCCTTGGGCTACACCTTC
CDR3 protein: CASRKGQGALGYTF

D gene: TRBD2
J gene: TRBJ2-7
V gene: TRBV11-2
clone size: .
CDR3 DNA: TGTGCCAGCAGCTTAGCACCGGGAGGGCTATCCTACGAGCAGTACTTC
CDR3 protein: CASSLAPGGLSYEQYF

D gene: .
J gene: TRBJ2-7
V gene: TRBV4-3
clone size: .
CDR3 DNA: TGCGCCAGCAGCCAGGATGTAGCGGACTACTTTGCAAAGCAGTACTTC
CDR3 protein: CASSQDVADYFAKQYF

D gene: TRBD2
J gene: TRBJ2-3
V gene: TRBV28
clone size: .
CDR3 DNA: TGTGCCAGCAGTGTTGCCGGACTAGTCACAGATACGCAGTATTTT
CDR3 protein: CASSVAGLVTDTQYF

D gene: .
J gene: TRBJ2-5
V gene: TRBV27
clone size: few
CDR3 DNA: TGTGCCAGCACCAGAATAGGTGGGCGAGAGACCCAGTACTTC
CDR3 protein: CASTRIGGRETQYF

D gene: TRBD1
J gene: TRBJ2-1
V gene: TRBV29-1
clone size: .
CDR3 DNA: TGCAGCGCAGGGGGACAGGGGGCAAATGAGCAGTTCTTC
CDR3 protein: CSAGGQGANEQFF

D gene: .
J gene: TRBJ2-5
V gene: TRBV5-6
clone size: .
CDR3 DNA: TGTGCCAGCAGCTTTAGCACGGCAGGGGAGACCCAGTACTTC
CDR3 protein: CASSFSTAGETQYF

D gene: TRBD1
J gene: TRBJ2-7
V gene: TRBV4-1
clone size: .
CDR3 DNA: TGCGCCAGCAGCCAAGATAAATCGGACAGGGGGCTCGCCGAGCAGTACTTC
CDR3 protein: CASSQDKSDRGLAEQYF

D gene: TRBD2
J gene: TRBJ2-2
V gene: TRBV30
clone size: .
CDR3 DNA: TGTGCCTGGATGACTAGCGGTGACACCGGGGAGCTGTTTTTT
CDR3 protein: CAWMTSGDTGELFF

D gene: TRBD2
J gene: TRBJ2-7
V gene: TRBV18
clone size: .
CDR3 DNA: TGTGCCAGCTCACCAACCGGGATCCAGAAGGGGAGCGGGAAGTGTGGAGTAAGCTCCTACGAGCAGTACTTC
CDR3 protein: CASSPTGIQKGSGKCGVSSYEQYF

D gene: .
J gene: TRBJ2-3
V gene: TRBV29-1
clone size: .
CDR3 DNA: TGCAGCGCCACAGGCTTTAGCACAGATACGCAGTATTTT
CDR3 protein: CSATGFSTDTQYF

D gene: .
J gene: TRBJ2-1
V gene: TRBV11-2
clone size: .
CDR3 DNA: TGTGCCAGCAGCTCGGGTCGAGTGAATGAGCAGTTCTTC
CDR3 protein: CASSSGRVNEQFF

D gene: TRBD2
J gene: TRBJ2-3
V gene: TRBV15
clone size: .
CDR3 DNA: TGTGCCACCAGCAGAGATGGAGCGGGAGTTAACGCAGATACGCAGTATTTT
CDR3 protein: CATSRDGAGVNADTQYF

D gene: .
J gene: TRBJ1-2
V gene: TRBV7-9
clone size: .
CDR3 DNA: TGTGCCAGCAGCTCCCGATTGATTAGACAGGCTCAACTAGTATGGGGCTACACCTTC
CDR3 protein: CASSSRLIRQAQLVWGYTF

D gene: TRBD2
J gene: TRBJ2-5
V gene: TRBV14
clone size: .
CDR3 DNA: TGTGCCAGCAGCTCGGGGGGTCTCAAGCGACTCCAAGAGACCCAGTACTTC
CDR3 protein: CASSSGGLKRLQETQYF

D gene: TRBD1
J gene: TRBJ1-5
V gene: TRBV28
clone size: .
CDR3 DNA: TGTGCCAGCAGTCCCACGGACAGGGTGAGTCAGCCCCAGCATTTT
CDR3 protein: CASSPTDRVSQPQHF

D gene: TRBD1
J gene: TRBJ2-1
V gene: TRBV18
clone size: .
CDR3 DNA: TGTGCCAGCTCACCGGTCGAAACAGGGGCCTACAATGAGCAGTTCTTC
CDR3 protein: CASSPVETGAYNEQFF